The T cell receptor beta chain described here comes from a study of cytomegalovirus exposure and HLA in healthy donors (dated by TCRdb to the late 2010s). For the wider study: In an earlier analysis of around 540 of the donors, 250 to 350 Gb of sequence data and about 110 million unique TCR beta sequences from about 179 million T cells were reported. An early release covering just under 650 HLA-typed donors comprised approximately 300 gigabases of sequencing data and 85 million to 100 million unique TCR sequences. The genetic ancestry cluster associated with self-reported Caucasian donors included about four fifths of the roughly 360 genotyped donors. The study aimed to test whether signatures of past pathogen exposure could be identified by cataloging public T cell receptors. The study profiled the T cell repertoires of 500 to 800 subjects by immunosequencing and related them to cytomegalovirus serostatus. Along with the approximately 700-subject first cohort, a separate validation cohort of some 130 different subjects was used. High-throughput TCR immunosequencing, statistical association of individual TCRs with disease status, and machine learning were combined to predict cytomegalovirus infection status. A later analysis re-examined previously published TCR beta repertoires from 600 to 700 donors and added high-resolution HLA genotyping to investigate patterns of TCR occurrence. Rather than using new phenotypic data, the later analysis identified candidate immune exposures from TCR beta sequences and from how often those sequences occurred across donors. An earlier analysis of fewer than 700 of the donors applied high-throughput TCR beta sequencing to assess whether each TCR beta V gene segment acted as functional or pseudogenic. Alongside the repertoire data, information on donor age, sex, ethnicity and CMV serostatus was compiled. A later genetic analysis took genome-wide SNP genotypes for about 55% of the roughly 700 donors and used that subset as a discovery cohort. Every discovery cohort repertoire had been produced on one sequencing platform. Class I and class II HLA loci were covered by the typing at four-digit resolution. The number of donors typed differed by locus, with roughly 629-640 for A, B, C, DRB1 and DQB1, 522 for DQA1, 606 for DPA1, and roughly 450 for DPB1. Four or five DR-DQ haplotypes were handled as single units for association and clustering, since linkage in the cohort was strong. Among over 350 genotyped donors of the cohort, an average of about 240,000 unique TCR beta nucleotide sequences were sequenced per donor, 15% to 20% of them non-productive. Study-level results and caveats: In this cohort, only TCR beta chains were sequenced, and detectable features were limited by the absence of alpha or paired-chain data. Strong co-occurrence of HLA alleles, especially DR and DQ, made assigning TCR associations to individual alleles difficult. A later genetic analysis associated a missense DCLRE1C variant with V-gene and J-gene trimming of TCR beta chains, and an independent cohort replicated the association. In both the original and validation cohorts, the classifier was reported to diagnose cytomegalovirus status with high specificity and sensitivity. A further reported finding was that TCR beta sequences accurately predicted the HLA-A and HLA-B alleles for most subjects in the first cohort. The sequencing pipeline was judged likely to have produced a cluster of highly shared sequence variants as a technical artifact. The only immune exposure information available for the cohort was CMV serostatus. Because some donors lacked HLA typing at each locus, the association tests relied only on the typed subset. Some IMGT-functional V segments, including TRBV6-2 and TRBV6-3, could not be distinguished by the 87-base-pair reads and were therefore excluded. A later analysis found that HLA-associated TCR beta chains were more clonally expanded and had lower generation probabilities than equally common non-associated chains. A later analysis found that TCR association rates varied across HLA loci, with DRB1 alleles showing the most associated TCRs and HLA-C alleles the fewest. While some public TCRs were present in many individuals, most TCR sequences turned up only very rarely across donors. The earlier analysis of about 600 of the donors excluded roughly 17 rarely observed V segments, including chromosome 9 orphons, because counts were too low. In vitro tests confirmed that a few of the cytomegalovirus-associated TCR beta chains recognize cytomegalovirus antigens. It was suggested by the authors that the approach could potentially be generalized to other disease states and immunological phenotypes. In an earlier analysis of more than 450 of the donors, most TCR beta V segments were observed in productive rearrangements about 87% or about 30% of the time, broadly matching IMGT annotations. In a later analysis, around 15,000 TCR beta sequences were associated with specific HLA alleles at a false discovery rate of 0.05. In a later genetic analysis, fewer N-insertions in productive TCRs were reported among donors in an Asian-associated ancestry cluster than the approximately 630-donor mean. The study listed 150 to 200 TCR beta chains as associated with cytomegalovirus. Linkage disequilibrium might explain the correlated functional status among segregating V segments, but an unknown experimental factor could not be ruled out. Presence/absence analyses assumed roughly uniform sequencing depth across donors, an assumption that may not hold. Several of the top co-occurrence clusters appeared to be linked to parvovirus B19, influenza, CMV and Epstein-Barr virus, according to a later analysis. In a later analysis, most CMV-associated TCR beta chains were found to appear HLA-restricted, with HLA associations seemingly driven largely by CMV exposure.

In total, approximately 610 healthy bone marrow donors made up the cohort. All cohort members were sampled while nominally healthy, although unrecorded immune exposures were likely present. The donor tested CMV seronegative, placing the donor among the 350 or so seronegative members of the cohort. A peripheral blood sample was collected from each donor, and TCR beta sequencing was performed on peripheral blood mononuclear cells. The Qiagen DNeasy Blood Extraction Kit was used to extract genomic DNA from the blood cell samples. About this clone: The specificity of this receptor is unknown. No much larger clone exists at a distance of one base, and base qualities are not known.

The library was obtained by the immunoSEQ multiplex PCR assay. For the multiplex PCR, a mixture combining 60 forward primers for TCR Vbeta segments and 13 reverse primers for TCR Jbeta segments was used. The CDR3 region of rearranged TCR beta genes was amplified from genomic DNA with a multiplex PCR assay. On the Illumina HiSeq System, the amplified TCR beta libraries were sequenced as 87-base-pair reads. In the original analysis: A later analysis counted 75 million to 100 million unique TCR beta chains across the 670 or so repertoires, and around 12 million of these chains were shared by at least two donors. A nearest-neighbor algorithm error-corrected the raw reads and collapsed the reads into unique sequences, merging closely related sequences to remove PCR and sequencing errors. CDR3 sequences were aligned to IMGT reference sequences to assign V, D and J gene segments. For a sequence to be retained, a match of at least six nucleotides to both a V gene segment and a J gene segment was required. Rearrangements were called productive when the CDR3 lacked stop codons and stayed in frame with V and J; all others were non-productive. Following IMGT convention, CDR3 was defined as the stretch from the second conserved V-encoded cysteine to the conserved J-encoded phenylalanine. The earlier analysis of fewer than 750 of the donors excluded sequences that lacked an unambiguous match to a single V gene segment. In an earlier analysis of 587 of the donors, a V segment was called functional when productive rearrangements were above 56.7%, and segregating when the standard deviation between donors exceeded 5%. A statistical classification framework was built to diagnose cytomegalovirus status from the catalog of TCR beta chain sequences. A later analysis assigned V and J genes by comparing TCR nucleotide sequences with IMGT/GENE-DB human TR gene sequences. In a later analysis, CDR3 sequences and most-parsimonious VDJ recombination scenarios were assigned using the TCRdist pipeline. A later analysis defined each TCR beta chain by its CDR3 amino acid sequence plus V-gene family, and excluded reads lacking a unique V-gene family. In a later analysis, 550 to 650 highly shared, low-generation-probability nucleotide sequences were removed to address suspected cross-contamination and a sequencing artifact. For each public chain, a later analysis derived a clonal expansion index from normalized ranks of inferred template counts within each repertoire. In a later analysis, generation probabilities were computed using a VDJ recombination model fitted to out-of-frame rearrangements, and the results were checked against IGoR. Hypergeometric tests were used in a later analysis to score TCR-TCR, TCR-HLA and TCR-CMV co-occurrence, with a repertoire-size bias correction applied to the TCR pairs. In a later analysis, false discovery rates were estimated by permuting HLA or CMV assignments 20 times. In a later analysis, co-occurring TCRs were grouped using DBSCAN, and TCRdist sequence similarity was added for clustering within HLA-allele-positive subsets. Co-occurrence clustering excluded repertoires with fewer than 30,000 or more than 120,000 public chains, plus five with anomalous nucleotide sharing. Drawn from immuneACCESS, this table holds only the in-frame rearrangements with V and J called that TCRdb kept. Clones are partly lost; checked studies trace under half to an unresolved V gene and leave the rest unexplained. The V and J calls and the clone size are those of that table, but D and trimming were determined from the DNA. Across this sample there are around 59,000 clones, with around 80% seen only once. The top ten clones comprise approximately 3.9% of the sample.

CDR1 MNHEY and CDR2 SMNVEV are derived from the germline V gene (reference sequence). Reading from cysteine to phenylalanine, the CDR3 counts 16 amino acids. Kept here is only the CDR3 DNA, which spans 48 bases and is read in frame from base 1. The junction shows trimming of 0 bases on V and 1 base on J, plus 13 bases between the germline ends. Sample: PBMCs. The V and J segments used are TRBV27 and TRBJ2-7; a weak D assignment points to TRBD2 (6 bases agree). The TCR was taken from a middle-aged woman in good health and CMV-seronegative. The CDR3 loop reads CASSLSWPRESYEQYF. At the DNA level, the sequence is TGTGCCAGCAGTTTATCCTGGCCCCGGGAGTCCTACGAGCAGTACTTC.